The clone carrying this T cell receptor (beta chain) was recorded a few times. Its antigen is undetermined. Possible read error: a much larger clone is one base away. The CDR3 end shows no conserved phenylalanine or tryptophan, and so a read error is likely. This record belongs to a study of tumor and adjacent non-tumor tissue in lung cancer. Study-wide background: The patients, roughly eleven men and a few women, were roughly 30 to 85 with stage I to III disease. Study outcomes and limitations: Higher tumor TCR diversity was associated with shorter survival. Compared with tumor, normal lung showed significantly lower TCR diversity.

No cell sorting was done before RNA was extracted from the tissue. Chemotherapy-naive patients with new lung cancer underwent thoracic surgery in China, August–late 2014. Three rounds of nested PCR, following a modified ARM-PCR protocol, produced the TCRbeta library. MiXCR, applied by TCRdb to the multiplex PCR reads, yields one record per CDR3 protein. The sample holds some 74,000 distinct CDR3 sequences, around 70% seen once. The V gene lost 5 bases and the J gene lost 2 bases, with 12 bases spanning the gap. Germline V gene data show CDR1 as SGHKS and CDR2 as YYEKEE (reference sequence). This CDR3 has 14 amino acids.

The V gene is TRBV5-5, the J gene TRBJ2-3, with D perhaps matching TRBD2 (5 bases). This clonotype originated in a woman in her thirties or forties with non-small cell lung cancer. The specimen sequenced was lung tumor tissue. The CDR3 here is CASSFSDPTDTQYS. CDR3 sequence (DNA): TGTGCCAGCAGTTTTAGCGATCCCACAGATACGCAGTATTCT.